The rows below give T cell receptor beta chains drawn from one sample of a study of sequential checkpoint blockade in melanoma. Assay used: immunoSEQ multiplex PCR; TCRdb lists only in-frame clones, some missing. This sample yields about 21,000 clones, of which about four fifths are seen a single time; about 9.5% belongs to the top ten. This material consisted of CD8+ T cells sorted from blood (inferred from file names), taken from a patient given nivolumab and ipilimumab in sequence. Receptor source: a human donor with melanoma. Both conserved end residues are part of each CDR3. A D gene is named only where the DNA matches it firmly. Size tells how often a clone was seen (once, few, many) or the class of an expanded clone, and some rows leave it out.

V gene	D gene	J gene	clone size	CDR3 protein	CDR3 DNA
TRBV28	TRBD1	TRBJ2-7	NA	CASSTGQGYEQYF	TGTGCCAGCAGTACGGGACAGGGCTACGAGCAGTACTTC
TRBV7-9	NA	TRBJ2-6	NA	CASSLSLRGGANVLTF	TGTGCCAGCAGCTTATCTCTAAGGGGAGGGGCCAACGTCCTGACTTTC
TRBV19	NA	TRBJ1-5	NA	CASTLASYVNQPQHF	TGTGCCAGTACTCTAGCCAGTTACGTCAATCAGCCCCAGCATTTT
TRBV4-2	NA	TRBJ1-2	NA	CASSQDLGGVNYGYTF	TGTGCCAGCAGCCAAGATCTGGGGGGTGTGAACTATGGCTACACCTTC
TRBV14	NA	TRBJ2-1	NA	CASSPIDPGEQFF	TGTGCCAGCAGCCCAATCGACCCAGGTGAGCAGTTCTTC
TRBV5-6	TRBD1	TRBJ2-5	NA	CASSLPGWTGYIETQYF	TGTGCCAGCAGCTTGCCGGGATGGACAGGATATATCGAGACCCAGTACTTC
TRBV5-4	NA	TRBJ2-1	NA	CASSLVGEQFF	TGTGCCAGCAGCTTGGTCGGTGAGCAGTTCTTC
TRBV5-1	TRBD1	TRBJ1-2	NA	CASSFKAGTGGKVDGYTF	TGCGCCAGCAGTTTCAAAGCCGGGACAGGGGGCAAAGTCGATGGCTACACCTTC
TRBV28	NA	TRBJ2-1	NA	CASSLLYTGTSYNEQFF	TGTGCCAGCAGTCTACTCTATACAGGGACCTCCTACAATGAGCAGTTCTTC
TRBV11-3	TRBD2	TRBJ2-7	NA	CASSLPGGEQYF	TGTGCCAGCAGCTTGCCGGGAGGCGAGCAGTACTTC
TRBV27	NA	TRBJ1-5	NA	CASSLTGARQPQHF	TGTGCCAGCAGTTTAACTGGGGCTCGTCAGCCCCAGCATTTT
TRBV2	NA	TRBJ2-4	NA	CASSYRVDSYIQYF	TGTGCCAGCAGCTACAGGGTCGACAGCTACATTCAGTACTTC
TRBV6-5	TRBD1	TRBJ2-7	NA	CASSYRDRGYEQYF	TGTGCCAGCAGTTACCGGGACAGGGGCTACGAGCAGTACTTC
TRBV10-3	TRBD2	TRBJ2-2	NA	CATGLAGANTGELFF	TGTGCCACCGGACTAGCGGGGGCTAACACCGGGGAGCTGTTTTTT
TRBV10-1	NA	TRBJ2-7	NA	CASSEALDEQYF	TGCGCCAGCAGTGAAGCCCTCGACGAGCAGTACTTC
TRBV7-6	NA	TRBJ2-5	NA	CASSSHPGTQETQYF	TGTGCCAGCAGCTCCCACCCGGGGACTCAAGAGACCCAGTACTTC
TRBV12-2	NA	TRBJ1-1	once	CASRPSETAGTEAFF	TGTGCAAGTCGCCCCAGTGAGACGGCCGGGACTGAAGCTTTCTTT
TRBV30	NA	TRBJ2-7	NA	CAWSLDYQGQQYF	TGTGCCTGGAGTCTGGACTACCAGGGCCAGCAGTACTTC
TRBV4-1	NA	TRBJ2-1	NA	CASSQDLMGASLPDNEQFF	TGCGCCAGCAGCCAAGATCTAATGGGGGCCTCTCTACCCGACAATGAGCAGTTCTTC
TRBV11-2	TRBD1	TRBJ1-2	few	CASSLDLWDRDYGYTF	TGTGCCAGCAGCTTAGATCTCTGGGACAGAGACTATGGCTACACCTTC
TRBV9	NA	TRBJ2-1	NA	CASSGRADNEQFF	TGTGCCAGCAGCGGGCGAGCGGACAATGAGCAGTTCTTC
TRBV27	TRBD1	TRBJ2-7	NA	CASSFRSGTGPYEQYF	TGTGCCAGCAGTTTTAGGTCGGGGACAGGTCCCTACGAGCAGTACTTC
TRBV11-1	NA	TRBJ2-5	NA	CASSASEAREAQYF	TGTGCCAGCAGCGCGTCGGAGGCCAGAGAGGCCCAGTACTTC
TRBV2	TRBD1	TRBJ2-1	NA	CASNPRGTGPGNEQFF	TGTGCCAGCAATCCCCGCGGGACAGGCCCCGGGAATGAGCAGTTCTTC
TRBV6-5	TRBD1	TRBJ1-1	NA	CASSPWTGATEAFF	TGTGCCAGCAGTCCTTGGACAGGGGCCACTGAAGCTTTCTTT
TRBV27	NA	TRBJ2-7	NA	CASSRGTGYEQYF	TGTGCCAGCAGTAGGGGGACGGGCTACGAGCAGTACTTC
TRBV9	NA	TRBJ1-1	NA	CASSEGGGTEAFF	TGTGCCAGCTCAGAGGGCGGAGGCACTGAAGCTTTCTTT
TRBV10-1	NA	TRBJ2-1	NA	CASSGLLGGDDNEQFF	TGCGCCAGCAGTGGCCTGCTGGGCGGGGACGACAATGAGCAGTTCTTC
TRBV18	NA	TRBJ1-5	NA	CASSPEQPINQPQHF	TGTGCCAGCTCACCAGAACAGCCTATCAATCAGCCCCAGCATTTT
TRBV4-3	NA	TRBJ1-1	once	CASSRILRTGGNTEAFF	TGCGCCAGCAGCCGGATATTACGGACGGGGGGTAACACTGAAGCTTTCTTT
TRBV5-6	TRBD1	TRBJ2-7	NA	CASSFGQGVVSEQYF	TGTGCCAGCAGCTTTGGACAGGGAGTTGTGTCTGAGCAGTACTTC
TRBV4-3	NA	TRBJ2-7	few	CASSQIQGHYEQYF	TGCGCCAGCAGCCAGATACAGGGACACTACGAGCAGTACTTC
TRBV6-5	NA	TRBJ2-1	NA	CASSYSITGLNNEQFF	TGTGCCAGCAGTTACTCGATTACAGGGTTAAACAATGAGCAGTTCTTC